This T cell receptor beta chain was identified in a study of cytomegalovirus exposure and HLA in healthy donors. Worth noting for this clone: Antigen: not known.

Germline CDR1 and CDR2: MGHRA and YSYEKL. Unmatched junction bases numbered 6, after V lost 1 base and J lost 8 bases. The CDR3 loop spans 16 amino acids. It was with 60 Vbeta and 13 Jbeta primers that the PCR ran. Assay used: immunoSEQ multiplex PCR; TCRdb lists only in-frame clones, some missing. The table has more than 130,000 clones, over 60% seen once. Study observations and caveats: An analysis was carried out later, and it reportedly showed fewer N-insertions in an Asian-associated ancestry cluster than the approximately 610-donor mean. Earlier results showed most TCR beta V segments being productive about 87% or about 30% of the time. V- and J-gene trimming of TCR beta was linked (in a later analysis) to a missense DCLRE1C variant.

The specimen sequenced was PBMCs. The source of this sequence is a woman between 50 and 59 years old in good health and CMV-seronegative. The chain combines TRBV4-1 with TRBJ1-6; 9 bases are a match to TRBD1. CDR3 coding DNA: TGCGCCAGCAGCCAAGCTACAGGGGGCCTAGATTCACCCCTCCACTTT. Its protein product is CASSQATGGLDSPLHF.